This TCR beta chain emerged from a study of cytomegalovirus exposure and HLA in healthy donors. Across the whole study: In an early release, HLA-typed donors contributed roughly 85 million unique TCR sequences. Findings of the study overall: Other equally common chains were less clonally expanded than HLA-associated TCR beta chains, a later analysis showed.

The CDR3 runs 15 residues. Germline V gene lookup returns CDR1 SGHTA and CDR2 FQGNSA. V trimming: 5 bases; J trimming: 2 bases; junction bases outside the gene matches: 7. Worth noting for this clone: What it recognizes is unknown.

With 60 Vbeta and 13 Jbeta primers, the PCR was carried out. Profiling relied on immunoSEQ multiplex PCR, and the TCRdb table lists in-frame clones only, not all of them. The sample contains about 73,000 clones, 60% to 75% of which appear only once. Sequencing was carried out using PBMCs. The clonotype comes from a man between 65 and 85 years old in good health and CMV-seronegative. The chain combines TRBV7-2 with TRBJ2-7, with 9 bases fitting TRBD1. The CDR3 loop reads CASSPKGQGPYEQYF. CDR3 DNA: TGTGCCAGCAGCCCAAAGGGACAGGGCCCCTACGAGCAGTACTTC.